This T cell receptor (beta chain) appears in the sequencing data of a study of PD-1 blockade in classical Hodgkin lymphoma (dated by TCRdb to about 2020). Background on the whole study: Nivolumab dosing was 3 mg/kg intravenously every 2 weeks, continuing until either disease progression or unacceptable toxicity. The study used CyTOF and TCR beta sequencing to define a peripheral blood immune signature of response to PD-1 blockade in classical Hodgkin lymphoma. General findings and caveats noted by the study authors: By C4D1, a significant rise was seen in CD4+ TCR diversity but not in CD8+ TCR diversity (p=0.0027 vs p=0.16), and the rise was most apparent among complete responders (p=0.02). Lower diversity was observed in patients in whom nivolumab was started less than 1 year after ASCT, and these patients were excluded from later analyses so that confounding by immune reconstitution would be avoided. Baseline TCR diversity was reported to be lower in newly diagnosed patients than in healthy donors, and even lower in relapsed/refractory patients. Among trial patients, those achieving complete response had baseline diversity similar to that of newly diagnosed patients, while diversity was significantly lower in partial responders and progressors. The study covered only a single clinical trial cohort, and the causes of the repertoire differences, possibly disease activity or prior therapy, were still not defined.

The Qiagen DNeasy kit was used to extract genomic DNA both from unsorted PBMCs and from the negatively selected CD4+ and CD8+ fractions. TCR beta CDR3 regions were subjected to amplification by immunoSEQ multiplex PCR with primers that anneal to V and J segments. A synthetic immune receptor repertoire was used to minimize amplification bias, and remaining bias was computationally removed after sequencing. The original pipeline was this. Repertoire diversity was quantified as the Shannon entropy index using custom Python scripts. Unsorted, CD4+ and CD8+ repertoires were analyzed separately, except for combined analyses in which CD4+ and CD8+ sequences were merged in silico. Clonal expansion was defined as at least a 2-fold frequency increase after treatment relative to C1D1, with a pseudocount of 0.5 for undetected baseline clones. Singleton clones were defined as clones with 0 or 1 copy at C1D1, and non-singleton clones were defined as clones with 2 or more copies. Clones expanded in unsorted samples were annotated as CD4+, CD8+ or unknown by matching protein sequences in sorted samples from the same patient. Wilcoxon tests were applied to paired samples to test diversity changes from C1D1 to C4D1. The source is immuneACCESS, and TCRdb retained only in-frame sequences with V and J called. Part of the clones is not carried over; for the studies checked, unresolved V genes explain less than half of this, and the remainder is unexplained. The V and J calls and clone size are taken from that table; D and trimming were inferred from the DNA. The sample table lists about 9,600 clones, 92% of them with a count of one. Roughly 13% of the sample goes to the ten largest clones.

Remarks on this clone: Its antigen target is currently unknown. Per-base quality was not reported, and no clone a single base away is much larger than it.

CDR1 and CDR2 were assigned from the germline V gene as SGHNT and YENEEA. Trimming costs V 5 bases and J 6 bases, and their ends lie 10 bases apart. The CDR3 sequence holds 13 residues, the cysteine and phenylalanine included. Only the CDR3 portion is preserved as DNA: 39 bases, with reading frame beginning at the first base. The time point label here, explained by the study, means: cycle 1 day 1 (C1D1), immediately before nivolumab initiation. All trial patients had relapsed after autologous stem cell transplantation, with cohorts A, B and C differing in prior brentuximab vedotin exposure. The trial cohort was composed of over 50 patients with relapsed/refractory classical Hodgkin lymphoma, for whom complete response, partial response or progressive disease was recorded as best overall response. Single-agent nivolumab was administered to trial patients in the multi-cohort phase II CheckMate 205 trial. An independent review committee assessed best overall response by applying the 2007 International Working Group response criteria. Trial PBMCs were collected immediately before nivolumab initiation (C1D1) and during therapy at cycle 2 day 1 and cycle 4 day 1. Peripheral blood was collected in 8 mL Vacutainer Cell Preparation Tubes, from which PBMCs were isolated by centrifugation and then cryopreserved.

The material was peripheral blood mononuclear cells (PBMCs), obtained at baseline. The sequence links TRBV11-3 to TRBJ1-4, with an unclear D gene assignment. The TCR originated in a human donor with classical Hodgkin lymphoma. The encoded CDR3 is CASSPGLHEKLFF. The bases read TGTGCCAGCAGCCCCGGACTGCATGAAAAACTGTTTTTT. Beyond the CDR3, the reference TRBV11-3 and TRBJ1-4 genes provide the residues; the full variable domain reads: EAGVVQSPRYKIIEKKQPVAFWCNPISGHNTLYWYLQNLGQGPELLIRYENEEAVDDSQLPKDRFSAERLKGVDSTLKIQPAELGDSAVYLCASSPGLHEKLFFGSGTQLSVL.